This entry concerns a single TCR beta chain. Its target is unknown. Sequence at one end of the junction differs from germline and may be a read error. Blood RNA originated from unsorted whole blood, with germline DNA additionally extracted. With roughly 500 ng total RNA as template and a constant-region primer, TCR beta cDNA was made. Three nested multiplex PCR rounds, a slightly modified ARM-PCR method, built the TCR beta libraries. The first two PCR rounds used TRBV1-TRBV30 forward primers with a C-beta reverse primer, roughly 11 cycles each. TCRdb re-derived calls from the multiplex PCR reads in MiXCR, one entry per CDR3 protein. The data contain about 310,000 distinct CDR3 sequences, 65% of them singletons. The data stem from a study of tumor-infiltrating lymphocytes in primary liver carcinoma. Study-level information: Surgery removed the patients' primary liver carcinoma. The patient group consisted of men and women aged 30 to 69 years. General study results and limits: Tumor-adjacent and tumor-blood pairs overlapped less than tumor region pairs did.

There are 15 residues in the CDR3. The V gene's germline CDR1 is SGHVS and CDR2 FQNEAQ. Sequences were obtained from peripheral blood. The chain links TRBV7-8 to TRBJ2-2; possibly TRBD1 for D (6 bases). The receptor's source is a man aged 40-49 years with primary liver carcinoma and hepatitis B virus infection. The CDR3 spells CACSSTGRNTGELFF. The CDR3 coding sequence is TGTGCCTGCAGCTCTACAGGGAGGAACACCGGGGAGCTGTTTTTT.